This T cell receptor (beta chain) was identified during a study of blood T cells in healthy people across ages. V was pared by 10 bases and J by 8 bases, with 11 bases between. The CDR3 has 11 residues. CDR1 MDHEN and CDR2 SYDVKM come from the germline V gene. In each sample, at least 6.5 million PBMCs were isolated. A J-beta primer mix and a sample-barcoded 5' primer were used in a second PCR of roughly 6 to 12 cycles. One entry per CDR3 protein, called by TCRdb with MiXCR from the 5' RACE reads. The sample records roughly 2 million distinct CDR3 sequences, 49% being singletons. This clonotype has only a few counts.

The chain has TRBV28 and TRBJ1-4; D is perhaps TRBD1 (5 bases). The sequenced sample was blood. The source of this sequence is a middle-aged woman in good health. The CDR3: CAIKGNEKLFF. The CDR3 DNA is TGTGCCATCAAGGGGAACGAAAAACTGTTTTTT. The full variable domain, rest sourced from reference TRBV28 and TRBJ1-4, is DVKVTQSSRYLVKRTGEKVFLECVQDMDHENMFWYRQDPGLGLRLIYFSYDVKMKEKGDIPEGYSVSREKKERFSLILESASTNQTSMYLCAIKGNEKLFFGSGTQLSVL.